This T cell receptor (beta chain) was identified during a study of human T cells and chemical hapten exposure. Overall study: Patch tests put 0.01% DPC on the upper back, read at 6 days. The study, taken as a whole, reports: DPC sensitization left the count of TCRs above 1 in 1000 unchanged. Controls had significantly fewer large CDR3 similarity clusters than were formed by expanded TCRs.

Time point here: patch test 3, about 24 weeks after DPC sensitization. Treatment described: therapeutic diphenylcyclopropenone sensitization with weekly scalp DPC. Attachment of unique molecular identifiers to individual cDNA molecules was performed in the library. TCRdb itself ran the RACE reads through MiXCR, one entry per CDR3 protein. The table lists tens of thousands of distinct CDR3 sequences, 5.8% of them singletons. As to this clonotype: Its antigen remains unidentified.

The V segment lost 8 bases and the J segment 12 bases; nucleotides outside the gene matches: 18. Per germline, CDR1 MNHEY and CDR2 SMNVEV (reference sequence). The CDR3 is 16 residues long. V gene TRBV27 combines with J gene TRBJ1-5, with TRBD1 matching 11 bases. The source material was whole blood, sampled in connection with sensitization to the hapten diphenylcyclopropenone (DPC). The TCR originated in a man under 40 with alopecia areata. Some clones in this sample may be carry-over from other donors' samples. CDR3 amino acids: CASRPRTGGAGGIQHF. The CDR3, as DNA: TGTGCCAGCCGTCCCCGGACAGGGGGCGCGGGGGGAATCCAGCATTTT.